These 18 T cell receptor beta chains originate from one sample sequenced in a study of Ad26.COV2.S vaccination and SARS-CoV-2 variants. Data came from immunoSEQ multiplex PCR; TCRdb stores just in-frame clones and leaves some out. The sample shows more than 300,000 clones, 85% of them seen only once. The treatment: roughly 18 received Ad26.COV2.S at low or high dose, single or two shots; about 5 received placebo; per-sample allocation not given. Vaccine and placebo recipients were sampled on day 63 after the first injection. The sequencing here drew on peripheral blood, taken in a trial of Ad26.COV2.S vaccine versus placebo. These receptors were obtained from a person between 18 and 65 years old who received the Ad26.COV2.S COVID-19 vaccine or a placebo.

This chain uses TRBV27 with TRBJ1-1, with TRBD1 as a possible D gene (5 bases). Trimming stripped 2 bases from V and 4 bases from J, with 17 bases between. There are 16 residues in the CDR3. Germline V CDR1 and CDR2: MNHEY, SMNVEV (reference sequence). CDR3 bases: TGTGCCAGCAGTTTAAGGGGCAAAGGCCTGAGCACTGAAGCTTTCTTT. Protein product: CASSLRGKGLSTEAFF.

A single count supports this clone. The CDR3 sequence: CASSWPTVNTIYF. The CDR3 DNA is TGTGCCAGCAGTTGGCCGACTGTAAACACCATATATTTT. This chain uses TRBV6-5 with TRBJ1-3; no definite D call. V shed 4 bases and J shed 6 bases, with 10 bases lying between them. Germline CDR1 reads MNHEY; CDR2 reads SVGAGI. CDR3 length: 13 residues.

V and J are TRBV19 and TRBJ2-1; tentative D call: TRBD2 (7 bases). CDR3 length: 15 amino acids. CDR1 is LNHDA, CDR2 SQIVND, per germline (reference sequence). V lost 5 bases to trimming and J lost 7 bases, with 18 bases between them. In DNA, the CDR3 is TGTGCCAGTAGTTCATGGGGGGGGCCGGATAATGAGCAGTTCTTC. Amino acid sequence: CASSSWGGPDNEQFF.

This chain connects TRBV7-2 to TRBJ2-7, with D uncertain. Trimming took 2 bases from V and 3 from J, leaving 8 bases between them. This CDR3 spans 13 amino acids. Germline lookup yields CDR1 SGHTA and CDR2 FQGNSA. The CDR3 here is CASSLFSNYEQYF. The CDR3 nucleotides are TGTGCCAGCAGCTTATTCTCTAACTACGAGCAGTACTTC.

The chain uses TRBV5-6 and TRBJ1-1; D gene uncertain. V lost 1 base, J lost 5 bases, and 9 bases lay in between. The CDR3 has 13 residues. Looked up from germline, CDR1 is SGHDT and CDR2 is YYEEEE. The CDR3 protein is CASSLYGITEAFF. The CDR3 nucleotides are TGTGCCAGCAGCTTGTACGGGATTACTGAAGCTTTCTTT. Filled out from reference TRBV5-6 and TRBJ1-1, the complete variable domain reads DAGVTQSPTHLIKTRGQQVTLRCSPKSGHDTVSWYQQALGQGPQFIFQYYEEEERQRGNFPDRFSGHQFPNYSSELNVNALLLGDSALYLCASSLYGITEAFFGQGTRLTVV.

CDR3 residues: CASSLGGPGANVLTF. The CDR3 DNA is TGTGCCAGCAGCTTAGGGGGGCCTGGGGCCAACGTCCTGACTTTC. The V and J genes are TRBV7-6 and TRBJ2-6; D is perhaps TRBD1 (6 bases). Germline-derived CDR1 and CDR2 are SGHVS and FNYEAQ. The V end lost 1 base, the J end lost 2 bases, and 6 bases lay between the germline ends. This CDR3 contains 15 residues.

This clone was detected a few times. This specimen includes other DNA sequences encoding the same CDR3. The rearrangement links TRBV5-1 to TRBJ1-1, with D uncertain. CDR3 length: 14 amino acids. CDR1 and CDR2 from the germline V gene are SGHRS and YFSETQ. Trimming left V 4 bases short and J 0 bases short, with 10 bases between. CDR3 sequence (DNA): TGCGCCAGCAGCCTGGACGGATTGAACACTGAAGCTTTCTTT. It is translated as CASSLDGLNTEAFF. Full variable domain (missing parts from reference TRBV5-1 and TRBJ1-1): KAGVTQTPRYLIKTRGQQVTLSCSPISGHRSVSWYQQTPGQGLQFLFEYFSETQRNKGNFPGRFSGRQFSNSRSEMNVSTLELGDSALYLCASSLDGLNTEAFFGQGTRLTVV.

The CDR3 is CASSESGVATNEKLFF. DNA of the CDR3: TGTGCCAGCAGTGAATCAGGGGTAGCAACTAATGAAAAACTGTTTTTT. This chain connects TRBV25-1 to TRBJ1-4, with D perhaps TRBD1 (6 bases). In germline, CDR1 is MGHDK, CDR2 SYGVNS. Between the trimmed V and J ends, which lost 1 base and 0 bases, there was a span of 9 bases. The CDR3 contains 16 residues.

CDR3 in DNA: TGTGCCAGCAGTCCACCGGGGAGAAGGCTCTACGAGCAGTACTTC. This sequence encodes CASSPPGRRLYEQYF. The V call is TRBV28, the J call TRBJ2-7; D may be TRBD2 (5 bases). V lost 5 bases and J 3 bases, leaving 17 bases between the germline ends. This CDR3 comprises 15 residues. CDR1 is MDHEN, CDR2 SYDVKM, per germline.

The rearrangement joins TRBV12-5 to TRBJ2-5; TRBD1 matches 10 bases. CDR3 size: 14 residues. The V and J ends lost 5 bases and 5 bases, in that order; junction bases with no gene match: 5. Per germline, CDR1 LGHNT and CDR2 FRNRAP. CDR3 region: CASGRTGGGETQYF. The CDR3 DNA follows: TGTGCTAGTGGTCGGACAGGGGGAGGTGAGACCCAGTACTTC.

The chain combines TRBV3-1 (or the pseudogene TRBV3-2) with TRBJ1-1; unclear D gene. Trimming took off 4 bases at V and 1 base at J, with 10 bases between the two ends. The germline CDR1 and CDR2 sequences are LGHDT and YNNKEL (reference sequence). CDR3 size: 14 residues. CDR3 residues: CASSRAGSNTEAFF. CDR3 bases: TGTGCCAGCAGCCGGGCAGGCTCGAACACTGAAGCTTTCTTT.

Regarding this clone: The sample contains more than one DNA sequence encoding this CDR3. The CDR3: CASSLANYGYTF. As DNA, the CDR3 is TGTGCCAGCAGTTTGGCTAACTATGGCTACACCTTC. The chain employs TRBV28 and TRBJ1-2, with unresolved D. The germline V gene encodes CDR1 MDHEN and CDR2 SYDVKM. V lost 3 bases and J 0 bases, leaving 2 bases between the germline ends. This CDR3 region has 12 residues.

This chain links TRBV19 with TRBJ2-3, with 7 bases identical to TRBD2. This CDR3 is 17 amino acids long. Looked up from germline, CDR1 is LNHDA and CDR2 is SQIVND (reference sequence). V was pared by 6 bases and J by 4 bases, with 16 bases of the junction left unmatched. CDR3 region: CASSLGLAGAIADTQYF. The DNA of the CDR3 is TGTGCCAGTAGCCTGGGGTTAGCGGGCGCCATAGCAGATACGCAGTATTTT. The whole variable domain, filled in from reference TRBV19 and TRBJ2-3, reads DGGITQSPKYLFRKEGQNVTLSCEQNLNHDAMYWYRQDPGQGLRLIYYSQIVNDFQKGDIAEGYSVSREKKESFPLTVTSAQKNPTAFYLCASSLGLAGAIADTQYFGPGTRLTVL.

The chain recombines TRBV4-1 with TRBJ2-1; TRBD1 is a possible D gene (6 bases). The V gene lost 4 bases and the J gene lost 4 bases, with 17 bases spanning the gap. Germline V gene sequence: CDR1 MGHRA, CDR2 YSYEKL. The CDR3 is made up of 16 amino acids. In nucleotides, the CDR3 is TGCGCCAGCAGCCTCCTCCACGGGACACGGTACAATGAGCAGTTCTTC. Its translation: CASSLLHGTRYNEQFF.

V usage is TRBV7-2 and J usage is TRBJ2-1, with a weak D call TRBD1 (5 bases). V dropped 6 bases and J dropped 4 bases, with 22 bases sitting between them. Germline CDR1 SGHTA, CDR2 FQGNSA. This CDR3 comprises 17 residues. The CDR3 DNA sequence: TGTGCCAGCAGGGCATCCCCCGGACAAATACCTTACAATGAGCAGTTCTTC. It codes for CASRASPGQIPYNEQFF.

The CDR3 is CASSENPRTSGETQYF. DNA for the CDR3: TGTGCCAGCAGCGAAAACCCCCGGACTAGCGGTGAGACCCAGTACTTC. V is TRBV7-3 and J is TRBJ2-5; 10 positions agree with TRBD2. CDR3 length: 16 amino acids. J was trimmed by 5 bases and V by 5 bases; bases with no gene match: 11. Germline V gene sequence: CDR1 SGHTA, CDR2 FQGTGA.

The chain employs TRBV7-2 and TRBJ1-2; TRBD1 is a possible D gene (5 bases). The CDR3 totals 15 residues. The germline V gene encodes CDR1 SGHTA and CDR2 FQGNSA. The V and J ends lost 5 bases and 4 bases respectively, with 17 bases between them. CDR3 loop: CASSPGRAGTYGYTF. Written as DNA, the CDR3 is TGTGCCAGCAGCCCAGGGCGGGCAGGGACCTATGGCTACACCTTC.

This clone appeared once. The rearrangement links TRBV6-6 to TRBJ2-1; possibly TRBD1 or TRBD2 for D (5 bases each). The V gene's germline CDR1 is MNHNY and CDR2 SVGAGI (reference sequence). The V end lost 2 bases, the J end lost 1 base, and 6 bases lay between the germline ends. This CDR3 has 14 residues. CDR3 DNA sequence: TGTGCCAGCAGTTACGGGGGATCCTACAATGAGCAGTTCTTC. Its protein product is CASSYGGSYNEQFF.